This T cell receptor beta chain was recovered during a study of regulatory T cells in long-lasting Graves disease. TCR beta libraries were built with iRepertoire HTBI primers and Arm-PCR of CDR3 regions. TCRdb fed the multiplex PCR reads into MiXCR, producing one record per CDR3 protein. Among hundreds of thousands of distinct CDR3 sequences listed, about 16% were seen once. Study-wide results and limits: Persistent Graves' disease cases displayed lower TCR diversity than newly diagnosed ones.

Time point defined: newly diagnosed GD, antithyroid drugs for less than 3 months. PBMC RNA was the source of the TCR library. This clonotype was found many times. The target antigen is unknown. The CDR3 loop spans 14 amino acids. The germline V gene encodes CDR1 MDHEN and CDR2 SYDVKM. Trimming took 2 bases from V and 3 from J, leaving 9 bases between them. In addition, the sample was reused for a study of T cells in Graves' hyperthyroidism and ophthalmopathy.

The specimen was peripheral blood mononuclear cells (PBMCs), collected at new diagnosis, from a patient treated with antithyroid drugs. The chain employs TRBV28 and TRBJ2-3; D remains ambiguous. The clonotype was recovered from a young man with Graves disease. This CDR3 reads CASSLGRLTDTQYF. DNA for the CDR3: TGTGCCAGCAGTTTAGGGCGGTTGACAGATACGCAGTATTTT. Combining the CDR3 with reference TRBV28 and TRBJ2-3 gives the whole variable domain DVKVTQSSRYLVKRTGEKVFLECVQDMDHENMFWYRQDPGLGLRLIYFSYDVKMKEKGDIPEGYSVSREKKERFSLILESASTNQTSMYLCASSLGRLTDTQYFGPGTRLTVL.